The 29 T cell receptor beta chains reported below all come from one sample, sequenced in a study of read filtering for tumor transcriptome and immune sequencing. This library used around 0.4 ug RNA and molecular barcoded adaptors spanning alpha/delta and beta/gamma chains. Each CDR3 protein gets one entry after TCRdb re-called the reads with MiXCR. The sample has 100,000 to 150,000 distinct CDR3 sequences; 13% are singletons. The specimen was a population of CD138-negative cells sorted from bone marrow. All receptors derive from a donor over 35 with multiple myeloma.

This clonotype was observed many times. The chain recombines TRBV12-3 or TRBV12-4 with TRBJ2-1, with TRBD1 matching 7 bases. The CDR3 is 14 residues long. V shed 6 bases, J shed 8 bases, and the junction held 10 bases outside the gene matches. CDR3 sequence (DNA): TGTGCCAGCAGACAACCGGGACAGAGGGATGAGCAGTTCTTC. It translates to CASRQPGQRDEQFF.

This clonotype came up many times. One end of the junction fails to match germline, which may point to a read error. V usage is TRBV11-3 and J usage is TRBJ1-1; D is perhaps TRBD1 (6 bases). CDR3 length: 16 residues. Germline V gives CDR1 SGHNT, CDR2 YENEEA. CDR3 DNA: TGTGTCAGCAGCTTTGGAGGGGGTTTTATGAACACTGAAGCTTTCTTT. This codes for CVSSFGGGFMNTEAFF.

The sample holds many counts of this clonotype. The chain links TRBV11-3 to TRBJ2-1; 8 bases line up with TRBD1. The germline V gene encodes CDR1 SGHNT and CDR2 YENEEA. V gave up 1 base and J gave up 3 bases; unmatched junction bases: 8. The CDR3 loop spans 17 amino acids. The DNA for the CDR3 is TGTGCCAGCAGCTTAGGGCTCCGGGACAGGCTCTACAATGAGCAGTTCTTC. It translates to CASSLGLRDRLYNEQFF.

This clonotype was recorded a few times. With a much larger clone just one base away, this may be a read error. CDR3 loop: CASSLGGGCGYTF. The DNA for the CDR3 is TGTGCCAGCAGCTTAGGGGGCGGCTGTGGCTACACCTTC. The chain carries TRBV11-3 and TRBJ1-2, with a tentative D call TRBD1 (5 bases). CDR3 length: 13 amino acids. The germline V and J ends were trimmed by 1 base and 7 bases, with 10 bases remaining between them. The germline V gene encodes CDR1 SGHNT and CDR2 YENEEA.

This clonotype was detected many times. The chain couples TRBV10-3 to TRBJ2-7, with TRBD2 matching 10 bases. The V gene's germline CDR1 is ENHRY and CDR2 SYGVKD. The CDR3 sequence is 13 residues long. V lost 6 bases to trimming and J lost 5 bases; unmatched junction nucleotides: 4. The CDR3 DNA follows: TGTGCCATCAGCGGACTAGCGGACGACGAGCAGTACTTC. This translates into CAISGLADDEQYF.

This clonotype was detected many times. This chain connects TRBV11-2 to TRBJ2-5; tentatively, D is TRBD1 (5 bases). This CDR3 is built from 14 residues. CDR1 and CDR2 (germline): SGHAT, FQNNGV. The germline V and J ends were trimmed by 3 bases and 5 bases, with 13 bases remaining between them. The CDR3 bases are TGTGCCAGCAGCTTTTTGGGGCCCGGGGAGACCCAGTACTTC. This sequence encodes CASSFLGPGETQYF.

This clonotype was detected many times. The chain links TRBV15 to TRBJ2-1; unclear D gene. Trimming took off 3 bases at V and 8 bases at J, with 14 bases between the two ends. This CDR3 has 14 residues. Looked up from germline, CDR1 is LNHNV and CDR2 is YYDKDF (reference sequence). CDR3 coding DNA: TGTGCCACCAGCAGCTGGACCGGCCCCGATGAGCAGTTCTTC. It specifies CATSSWTGPDEQFF.

This clonotype was recorded many times. The chain links TRBV20-1 to TRBJ2-5; D gene uncertain. Germline loops: CDR1 DFQATT, CDR2 SNEGSKA (reference sequence). Trimming took 1 base from V and 1 from J, leaving 7 bases between them. This CDR3 contains 13 residues. CDR3 DNA: TGCAGTGCTAGAGCCTCTTTCCAAGAGACCCAGTACTTC. It translates to CSARASFQETQYF.

This clonotype came up many times. For the CDR3, the DNA is TGTGCCAGCAGTTACCCCCAGGGGTATTCTAGCACAGATACGCAGTATTTT. Translated: CASSYPQGYSSTDTQYF. This rearrangement joins TRBV6-5 to TRBJ2-3, with TRBD1 as a possible D gene (6 bases). The germline V and J ends were trimmed by 2 bases and 0 bases, with 15 bases remaining between them. This CDR3 contains 17 residues. Germline CDR1 is MNHEY and CDR2 is SVGAGI.

The table lists this clonotype with a count of one. The rearrangement uses TRBV29-1 and TRBJ1-1; unclear D gene. The CDR3 runs 12 residues. The V gene's germline CDR1 is SQVTM and CDR2 ANQGSEA. Trimming removed 7 bases at V and 1 base at J, with 10 bases between. The CDR3 DNA is TGCAGCGGCCAGGCAGGGAACACTGAAGCTTTCTTT. It translates to CSGQAGNTEAFF. Combining the CDR3 with reference TRBV29-1 and TRBJ1-1 gives the whole variable domain SAVISQKPSRDICQRGTSLTIQCQVDSQVTMMFWYRQQPGQSLTLIATANQGSEATYESGFVIDKFPISRPNLTFSTLTVSNMSPEDSSIYLCSGQAGNTEAFFGQGTRLTVV.

This clonotype was seen many times. The genes are TRBV27 and TRBJ2-6, with TRBD1 matching over 8 bases. Germline V gives CDR1 MNHEY, CDR2 SMNVEV (reference sequence). V dropped 4 bases and J dropped 2; count of bases not matched to a gene: 1. CDR3 length: 15 residues. The DNA of the CDR3 is TGTGCCAGCAGTTCACAGGGGGCTGGGGCCAACGTCCTGACTTTC. This codes for CASSSQGAGANVLTF.

A word on this clonotype: This may come from a read error, since a much larger clone is one base off. V is TRBV4-3 and J is TRBJ1-6; possible D gene TRBD1, 6 bases. The germline V gene encodes CDR1 LGHNA and CDR2 YSLEER. The CDR3 is 16 amino acids. The V gene lost 2 bases and the J gene lost 11 bases, with 19 bases spanning the gap. In DNA, the CDR3 is TGCGCCAGCAGCCAAATGGGACACCCGTCGGATCCACCCCTCCACTTT. Translation gives CASSQMGHPSDPPLHF.

This clonotype has ten or more counts. This CDR3 is CASSPELDRSSYEQYF. The CDR3 coding sequence is TGTGCCAGCAGCCCAGAACTGGACAGGAGCTCCTACGAGCAGTACTTC. The chain employs TRBV12-3 or TRBV12-4 and TRBJ2-7; 7 bases match TRBD1. Trimming cost V 6 bases and J 0 bases; bases outside gene matches: 11. This CDR3 contains 16 residues.

This clonotype appeared a few times. CDR3 sequence reads: CSARRTSYNEQFF. In nucleotides, the CDR3 is TGCAGTGCTAGACGTACTAGTTACAATGAGCAGTTCTTC. The V call is TRBV20-1, the J call TRBJ2-1, with D possibly being TRBD2 (5 bases). In germline, CDR1 is DFQATT, CDR2 SNEGSKA (reference sequence). The CDR3 runs 13 residues. The germline V and J ends were trimmed by 2 bases and 4 bases, with 9 bases remaining between them.

The sample holds many counts of this clonotype. The chain's CDR3 is CSASTGVGGQPQHF. The CDR3 DNA reads as TGCAGTGCTTCAACCGGGGTGGGAGGTCAGCCCCAGCATTTT. The chain has TRBV20-1 and TRBJ1-5, with unresolved D. Germline loops: CDR1 DFQATT, CDR2 SNEGSKA (reference sequence). V lost 5 bases to trimming and J lost 6 bases, with 17 bases between them. CDR3 length: 14 amino acids.

This clonotype occurred many times. The chain carries TRBV29-1 and TRBJ1-1, with D possibly TRBD1 on 6 matching bases. CDR1 is SQVTM, CDR2 ANQGSEA, per germline. The V and J ends lost 4 bases and 3 bases respectively, with 15 bases between them. The CDR3 is 14 amino acids. CDR3 loop: CSVADQGWYTEAFF. Written as DNA, the CDR3 is TGCAGCGTTGCGGATCAGGGGTGGTACACTGAAGCTTTCTTT.

This clonotype came up many times. The genes are TRBV7-2 and TRBJ1-1; D is undetermined. Germline V gene lookup returns CDR1 SGHTA and CDR2 FQGNSA. With 5 bases removed from V and 0 bases from J, the gap between germline ends came to 10 bases. CDR3 length equals 14 residues. The CDR3 loop is CASSPIVVNTEAFF. The CDR3, as DNA: TGTGCCAGCAGCCCGATAGTGGTGAACACTGAAGCTTTCTTT.

The table lists this clonotype with many counts. The CDR3 spells CASSLGSGGFYEQYF. For the CDR3, the DNA is TGTGCCAGCAGCCTCGGGAGTGGAGGGTTCTACGAGCAGTACTTC. The J gene is TRBJ2-7, the V gene TRBV5-6; possible D gene TRBD2, 6 bases. CDR1 is SGHDT and CDR2 is YYEEEE in the germline V gene. Trimming pared 4 bases from V and 3 bases from J, leaving 17 bases between. This CDR3 spans 15 amino acids.

This clonotype was picked up many times. The chain links TRBV3-1 to TRBJ1-5; possibly TRBD1 for D (5 bases). CDR3 length equals 15 residues. V lost 1 base and J lost 5, with 12 bases in between. In germline, CDR1 is LGHDT, CDR2 YNNKEL (reference sequence). CDR3: CASSQGWGDHQPQHF. CDR3 nucleotides: TGTGCCAGCAGCCAAGGGTGGGGGGATCATCAGCCCCAGCATTTT.

This clonotype was found many times. This chain joins TRBV29-1 and TRBJ2-7; TRBD2 matches at 9 bases. The length of the CDR3 is 15 residues. The germline CDR1 and CDR2 sequences are SQVTM and ANQGSEA. V trimming: 1 base; J trimming: 3 bases; junction bases outside the gene matches: 7. In DNA form, the CDR3 reads TGCAGCGTTGAAGGCCTAGCGGGACGAATCTACGAGCAGTACTTC. Its translation: CSVEGLAGRIYEQYF.

This clonotype was detected only a few times. The chain is built from TRBV9 and TRBJ2-5; 8 bases align to TRBD2. The CDR3 has 15 residues. Germline V CDR1 and CDR2: SGDLS, YYNGEE. V lost 3 bases and J lost 2; bases outside the gene matches: 6. The CDR3 DNA reads as TGTGCCAGCAGCGGAAGAATAGCGGGGCAAGAGACCCAGTACTTC. This sequence encodes CASSGRIAGQETQYF. Filled out from reference TRBV9 and TRBJ2-5, the complete variable domain reads DSGVTQTPKHLITATGQRVTLRCSPRSGDLSVYWYQQSLDQGLQFLIQYYNGEERAKGNILERFSAQQFPDLHSELNLSSLELGDSALYFCASSGRIAGQETQYFGPGTRLLVL.

In its sample, this clonotype was seen a few times. The chain uses TRBV4-1 and TRBJ2-5; 8 positions match TRBD1. Germline V gene data show CDR1 as MGHRA and CDR2 as YSYEKL. The V gene end was trimmed by 4 bases and the J gene end by 5 bases; junction bases not matched to a gene: 9. The CDR3 consists of 15 residues. CDR3 coding DNA: TGCGCCAGCAGCCTGGGGCAGGGGGCAGGGGAGACCCAGTACTTC. Its translation: CASSLGQGAGETQYF.

The J gene is TRBJ2-3, the V gene TRBV24-1; 8 bases line up with TRBD1. Germline V lookup: CDR1 KGHDR, CDR2 SFDVKD. Trimming cost V 3 bases and J 6 bases; bases outside gene matches: 10. CDR3 length equals 16 residues. The CDR3 nucleotides read TGTGCCACCAGTGATCCTACCAGGGGGCCAAAGGATACGCAGTATTTT. It codes for CATSDPTRGPKDTQYF.

This clonotype was observed many times. The V gene is TRBV19, the J gene TRBJ2-7; weak D call: TRBD1 (6 bases). Trimming removed 4 bases from V and 6 bases from J, with 16 bases in between. The CDR3 is 14 residues long. Germline V gives CDR1 LNHDA, CDR2 SQIVND (reference sequence). DNA for the CDR3: TGTGCCAGTAGTAAGAGACAGGCCTCCCGCGAGCAGTACTTC. It is translated as CASSKRQASREQYF.

This clonotype was recorded at least ten times. The chain has TRBV6-5 and TRBJ2-2; D gene unclear. The germline V gene encodes CDR1 MNHEY and CDR2 SVGAGI. V lost 4 bases to trimming and J lost 4 bases, with 13 bases between them. This CDR3 comprises 15 residues. DNA of the CDR3: TGTGCCAGCAGTTGGAGTTTCGGCGGCACCGGGGAGCTGTTTTTT. Residues: CASSWSFGGTGELFF.

In its sample, this clonotype was seen many times. V gene TRBV7-2 combines with J gene TRBJ2-1, with 9 bases fitting TRBD2. Germline CDR1 is SGHTA and CDR2 is FQGNSA. This CDR3 spans 18 amino acids. Trimming cost V 8 bases and J 2 bases; bases outside gene matches: 16. In nucleotides, the CDR3 is TGTGCCAGCCTCCCTTCCCCCCTGACTAGCGGCCCCTACAATGAGCAGTTCTTC. The encoded protein is CASLPSPLTSGPYNEQFF. Together with reference TRBV7-2 and TRBJ2-1, the CDR3 gives the full variable domain: GAGVSQSPSNKVTEKGKDVELRCDPISGHTALYWYRQSLGQGLEFLIYFQGNSAPDKSGLPSDRFSAERTGGSVSTLTIQRTQQEDSAVYLCASLPSPLTSGPYNEQFFGPGTRLTVL.

This clonotype occurred a few times. The V and J genes are TRBV5-1 and TRBJ2-2; 7 nucleotides agree with TRBD2. The V gene's germline CDR1 is SGHRS and CDR2 YFSETQ. This CDR3 region has 18 residues. V shed 4 bases and J 2 bases; nucleotides not matched to a gene: 14. CDR3 residues: CASSPRGDDYTNTGELFF. The CDR3 coding sequence is TGCGCCAGCAGCCCCCGGGGGGACGATTACACCAACACCGGGGAGCTGTTTTTT.

This clonotype was recorded many times. The rearrangement joins TRBV24-1 to TRBJ1-2, with 10 bases that match TRBD1. The J segment lost 7 bases and the V segment lost 2 bases, leaving 3 bases of the junction unmatched. The CDR3 totals 14 residues. Germline-derived CDR1 and CDR2 are KGHDR and SFDVKD. CDR3 coding DNA: TGTGCCACCAGTGATTCGGGACAGGGGTTTGGCTACACCTTC. Translation: CATSDSGQGFGYTF.

Details on this clonotype: This may be a read error: a much more frequent sequence differs by one nucleotide. The genes are TRBV11-2 and TRBJ2-7; D is uncertain. The CDR3 runs to 14 residues. Trimming shortened V by 1 base and J by 3 bases, and 10 bases separated the two germline ends. Germline V CDR1 and CDR2: SGHAT, FQNNGV. The CDR3 here is CASSLARLGYEQYF. CDR3 sequence (DNA): TGTGCCAGCAGCTTAGCCCGGTTGGGCTACGAGCAGTACTTC.